These 6 T cell receptor beta chains originate from one sample sequenced in a study of T cell repertoires in cytomegalovirus infection. No antigen has been identified for these receptors. TCRdb re-called the reads through MiXCR, storing one row per CDR3 protein. Of approximately 500,000 distinct CDR3 sequences in the sample, more than 30% were seen once. Sequencing was performed on cultured PBMCs, taken from culture after CMV antigen stimulation. Receptor source: a human donor in good health (CMV status not recorded). Some clones in this sample may be carry-over from other donors' samples.

The J gene is TRBJ2-5, the V gene TRBV19; D may be TRBD2 (5 bases). V was cut by 1 base and J by 5 bases, with 17 bases left in between. CDR1 LNHDA and CDR2 SQIVND come from the germline V gene (reference sequence). This CDR3 has 16 residues. CDR3 nucleotide sequence: TGTGCCAGTAGTATAGGGGCGAATGCGGGTCGGGAGACCCAGTACTTC. It translates to CASSIGANAGRETQYF.

The sample holds a few counts of this clonotype. The chain links TRBV12-3 or TRBV12-4 to TRBJ2-5; D ambiguous. The CDR3 has 14 amino acids. The germline V and J ends were trimmed by 5 bases and 5 bases, with 15 bases remaining between them. The CDR3, as DNA: TGTGCCAGCAGTGTGGGCCCCGTCAGGGAGACCCAGTACTTC. Translation gives CASSVGPVRETQYF.

This clonotype was counted once. The rearrangement links TRBV10-3 to TRBJ2-3; a weak D match, TRBD2 (6 bases). The CDR3 consists of 15 residues. Germline V gene lookup returns CDR1 ENHRY and CDR2 SYGVKD. The V gene lost 0 bases and the J gene lost 0 bases, with 7 bases spanning the gap. CDR3 amino acids: CAISESSGSTDTQYF. The CDR3 bases are TGTGCCATCAGTGAGTCCAGCGGGAGCACAGATACGCAGTATTTT.

The rearrangement uses TRBV7-3 and TRBJ2-1; D remains unclear. This CDR3 comprises 14 residues. CDR1 SGHTA and CDR2 FQGTGA come from the germline V gene. Trimming stripped 1 base from V and 5 bases from J, with 9 bases between. The CDR3 sequence is CASSLIKADNEQFF. The CDR3 region has the DNA TGTGCCAGCAGCTTAATAAAGGCTGACAATGAGCAGTTCTTC.

The rearrangement links TRBV4-2 to TRBJ2-7; D not resolved. This CDR3 has 16 amino acids. Per germline, CDR1 LGHNA and CDR2 YNFKEQ. With 0 bases removed from V and 2 bases from J, the gap between germline ends came to 14 bases. CDR3 DNA sequence: TGTGCCAGCAGCCAAGAGTCTGCGGTACTCACCTACGAGCAGTACTTC. Protein: CASSQESAVLTYEQYF.

This clonotype was found many times. The chain couples TRBV7-2 to TRBJ2-7; D is unresolved. The V end was cut by 2 bases, the J end by 4 bases, with 24 bases between. Germline assignment: CDR1 SGHTA and CDR2 FQGNSA. The CDR3 has 18 amino acids. CDR3 protein: CASSLSRVRGGKGYEQYF. CDR3 in DNA: TGTGCCAGCAGCTTAAGCCGGGTCCGTGGCGGTAAGGGTTACGAGCAGTACTTC. The variable domain in full, completed from reference TRBV7-2 and TRBJ2-7, reads GAGVSQSPSNKVTEKGKDVELRCDPISGHTALYWYRQSLGQGLEFLIYFQGNSAPDKSGLPSDRFSAERTGGSVSTLTIQRTQQEDSAVYLCASSLSRVRGGKGYEQYFGPGTRLTVT.